The present T cell receptor beta chain was sequenced within a study of cytomegalovirus exposure and HLA in healthy donors. In the PCR, 60 Vbeta and 13 Jbeta primers were used. The repertoire was sequenced with immunoSEQ multiplex PCR; TCRdb's copy has only in-frame clones and lacks some. The sample carries about 180,000 clones, 60% to 80% recorded once. This TCR was sampled from a woman between 50 and 59 years old in good health and CMV-seropositive. Sequencing input: PBMCs.

DNA of the CDR3: TGTGCCAGCAGTTTCCAGGGTGGCGGAGCTTTCTTT. Protein: CASSFQGGGAFF. The rearrangement links TRBV27 to TRBJ1-1; D possibly corresponds to TRBD1 (5 bases). V lost 3 bases, J lost 10 bases, and 12 bases lay in between. Germline assignment: CDR1 MNHEY and CDR2 SMNVEV (reference sequence). The CDR3 consists of 12 residues.